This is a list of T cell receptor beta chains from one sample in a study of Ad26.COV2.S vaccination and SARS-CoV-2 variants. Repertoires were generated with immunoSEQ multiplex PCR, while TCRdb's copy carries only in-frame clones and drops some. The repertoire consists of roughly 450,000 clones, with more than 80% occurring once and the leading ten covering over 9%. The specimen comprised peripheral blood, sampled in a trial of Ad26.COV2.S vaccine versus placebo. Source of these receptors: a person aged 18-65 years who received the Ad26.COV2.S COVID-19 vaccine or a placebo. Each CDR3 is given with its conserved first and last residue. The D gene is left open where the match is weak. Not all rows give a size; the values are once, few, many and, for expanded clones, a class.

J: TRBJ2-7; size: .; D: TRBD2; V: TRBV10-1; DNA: TGCGCCAGCAGTGGTACTAGCGGGAGTAAACACGAGCAGTACTTC; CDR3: CASSGTSGSKHEQYF
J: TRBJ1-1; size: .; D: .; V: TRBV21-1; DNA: TGTGCCAGCAGGGGAGACCCGGGACCCGGGGCACCACGAGGGGAAGCTTTCTTT; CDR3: CASRGDPGPGAPRGEAFF
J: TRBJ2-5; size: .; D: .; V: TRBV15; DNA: TGTGCCACCAGTCCAACCAGTTTACAAGAGACCCAGTACTTC; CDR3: CATSPTSLQETQYF
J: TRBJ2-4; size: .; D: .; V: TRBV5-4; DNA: TGTGCCAGCAGCCGCGGGGCGTCAGGGGCGGCCAAAAACATTCAGTACTTC; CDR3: CASSRGASGAAKNIQYF
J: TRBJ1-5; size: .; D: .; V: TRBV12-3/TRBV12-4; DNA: TGTGCCAGCAGTTTAGGGAATCAGCCCCAGCATTTT; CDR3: CASSLGNQPQHF
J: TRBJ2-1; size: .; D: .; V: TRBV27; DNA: TGTGCCAGCAGTTTATGGCGTACGTCGTACAATGAGCAGTTCTTC; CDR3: CASSLWRTSYNEQFF
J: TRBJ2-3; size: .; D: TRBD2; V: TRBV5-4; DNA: TGTGCCAGCAGCCCGCCGGGACTAGCGGTACCTAGCACAGATACGCAGTATTTT; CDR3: CASSPPGLAVPSTDTQYF
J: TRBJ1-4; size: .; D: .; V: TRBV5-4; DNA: TGTGCCAGCAGCTTGGTTGGTGAAAAACTGTTTTTT; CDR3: CASSLVGEKLFF
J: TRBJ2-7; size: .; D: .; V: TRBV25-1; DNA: TGTGCCAGCAGTGCGAGTCGGGGACCCTACGAGCAGTACTTC; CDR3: CASSASRGPYEQYF
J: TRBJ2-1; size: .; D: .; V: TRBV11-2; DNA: TGTGCCAGCAGCTTAAGGGGCAGAGGCGGAGGAGACAATGAGCAGTTCTTC; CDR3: CASSLRGRGGGDNEQFF
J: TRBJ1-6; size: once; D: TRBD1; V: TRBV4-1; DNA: TGCGCCAGCAGCCAGCTAGGGACAGGGGGAAATTCACCCCTCCACTTT; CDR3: CASSQLGTGGNSPLHF
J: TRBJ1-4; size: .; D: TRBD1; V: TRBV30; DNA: TGTGCCTGGGCCCAGGGGGGTTATCATCTTCGTGAAAAACTGTTTTTT; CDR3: CAWAQGGYHLREKLFF
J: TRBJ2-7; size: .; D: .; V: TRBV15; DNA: TGTGCCACCAGCAGAGATACGGGAACCACTCGATTCTACGAGCAGTACTTC; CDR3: CATSRDTGTTRFYEQYF
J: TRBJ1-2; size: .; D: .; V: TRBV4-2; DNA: TGTGCCAGCAGCCAAGATTTGACAGTTGAGGGCTACACCTTC; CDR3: CASSQDLTVEGYTF
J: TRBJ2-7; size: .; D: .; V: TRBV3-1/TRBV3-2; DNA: TGTGCCAGCAGCCAAGATGACGGATACCTAAGCGAGCAGTACTTC; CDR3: CASSQDDGYLSEQYF
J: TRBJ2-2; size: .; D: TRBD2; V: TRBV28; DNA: TGTGCCAGCAGTTATGTGGCGGGAGGAATTGGAAGCGGGGAGCTGTTTTTT; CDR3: CASSYVAGGIGSGELFF
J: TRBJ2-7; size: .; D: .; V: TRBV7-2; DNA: TGTGCCAGCAGCTTAGCCGGACAGAGCTACGAGCAGTACTTC; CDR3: CASSLAGQSYEQYF
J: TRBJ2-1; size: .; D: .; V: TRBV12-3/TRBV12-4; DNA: TGTGCCAGCAGTTTAGGTGACCCCAATGAGCAGTTCTTC; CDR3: CASSLGDPNEQFF
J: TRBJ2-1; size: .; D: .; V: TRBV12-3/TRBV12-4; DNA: TGTGCCAGCAGCTGGTCAGGGAACCGTGAGCAGTTCTTC; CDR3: CASSWSGNREQFF
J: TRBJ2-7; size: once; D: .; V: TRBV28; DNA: TGTGCCAGCAGTTTACCGGCAGGGAGTTCCTACGAGCAGTACTTC; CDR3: CASSLPAGSSYEQYF
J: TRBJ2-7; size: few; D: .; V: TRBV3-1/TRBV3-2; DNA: TGTGCCAGCAGCCAGGGACCCGGGTCCTACGAGCAGTACTTC; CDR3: CASSQGPGSYEQYF
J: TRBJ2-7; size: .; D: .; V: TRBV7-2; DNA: TGTGCCAGCAGCTTAGTTGGGGGTACGGGGATCTCCTACGAGCAGTACTTC; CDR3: CASSLVGGTGISYEQYF
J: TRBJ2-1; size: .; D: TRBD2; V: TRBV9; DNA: TGTGCCAGCAGCGAGGGACTAGCGGGAGCCGGTGAGCAGTTCTTC; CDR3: CASSEGLAGAGEQFF
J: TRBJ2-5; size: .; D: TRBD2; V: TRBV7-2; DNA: TGTGCCAGCAGCTCGATATCTAGCGGGAGTGCAGAGACCCAGTACTTC; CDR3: CASSSISSGSAETQYF
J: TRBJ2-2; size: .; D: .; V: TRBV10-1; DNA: TGCGCCAGCAGTGGGATGGAGGGAGACCCCCGTGGCGGGGAGCTGTTTTTT; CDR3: CASSGMEGDPRGGELFF
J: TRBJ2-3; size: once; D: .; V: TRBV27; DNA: TGTGCCAGCAGTTCGGCGGGAACCCTCCCAGATACGCAGTATTTT; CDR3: CASSSAGTLPDTQYF
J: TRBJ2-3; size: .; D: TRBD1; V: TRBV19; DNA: TGTGCCAGTAGTATAGTGACAGGGGACACAGATACGCAGTATTTT; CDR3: CASSIVTGDTDTQYF
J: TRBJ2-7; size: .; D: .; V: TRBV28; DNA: TGTGCCAGCACTTCGCTGGGGGCCTACGAGCAGTACTTC; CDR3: CASTSLGAYEQYF
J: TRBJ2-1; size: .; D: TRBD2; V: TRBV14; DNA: TGTGCCAGCAGCCAAGTGAAACTAGCGGGAGTGCTGAGCTCCTACAATGAGCAGTTCTTC; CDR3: CASSQVKLAGVLSSYNEQFF
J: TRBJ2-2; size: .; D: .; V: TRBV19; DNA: TGTGCCAGTAGTATAGGGGGGGCAGTTGTGAGCGGGGAGCTGTTTTTT; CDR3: CASSIGGAVVSGELFF
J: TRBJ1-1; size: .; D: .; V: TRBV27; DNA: TGTGCCAGCAGTTTATGGGGGTACCCGATGACTGAAGCTTTCTTT; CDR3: CASSLWGYPMTEAFF
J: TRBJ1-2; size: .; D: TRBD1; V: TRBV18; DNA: TGTGCCAGCTCAGGGACAGGGGCTAACTATGGCTACACCTTC; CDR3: CASSGTGANYGYTF
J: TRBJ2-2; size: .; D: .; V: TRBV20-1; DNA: TGCAGTGCTAGTGGTTGGAACACCGGGGAGCTGTTTTTT; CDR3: CSASGWNTGELFF
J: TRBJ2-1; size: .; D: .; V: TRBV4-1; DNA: TGCGCCAGCAGCCAAGTGGATATGGGAGTGCGGATCTACAATGAGCAGTTCTTC; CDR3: CASSQVDMGVRIYNEQFF
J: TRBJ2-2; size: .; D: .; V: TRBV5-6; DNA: TGTGCCAGCAGCTTGTGGCTGTCCTACACCGGGGAGCTGTTTTTT; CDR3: CASSLWLSYTGELFF
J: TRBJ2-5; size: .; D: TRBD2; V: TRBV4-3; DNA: TGCGCCAGCAGCCAAGATTGCCGGGAGGCCAGGGAGACCCAGTACTTC; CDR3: CASSQDCREARETQYF
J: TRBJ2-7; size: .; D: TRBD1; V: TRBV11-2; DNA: TGTGCCAGCAGTGTACAGGGGGCTTCAGCCTACGAGCAGTACTTC; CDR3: CASSVQGASAYEQYF
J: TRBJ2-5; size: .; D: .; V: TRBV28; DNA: TGTGCCAGTTCGGGAGCGGGAGAGACCCAGTACTTC; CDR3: CASSGAGETQYF
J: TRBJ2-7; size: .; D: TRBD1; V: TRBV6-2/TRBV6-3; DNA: TGTGCCAGCAGCCGACAGGGCATCTACGAGCAGTACTTC; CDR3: CASSRQGIYEQYF
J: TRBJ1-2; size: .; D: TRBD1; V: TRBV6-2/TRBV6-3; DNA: TGTGCCAGCAGTTCTGACAGGGGTGGCTACACCTTC; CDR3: CASSSDRGGYTF
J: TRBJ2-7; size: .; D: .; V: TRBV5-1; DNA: TGCGCCAGCAGCCAACTAGTGTCGAGTAGCGAGCAGTACTTC; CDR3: CASSQLVSSSEQYF
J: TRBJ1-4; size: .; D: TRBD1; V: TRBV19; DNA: TGTGCCAGTAGTATCCGTACAGGGGGCCGTATAATTGAAAAACTGTTTTTT; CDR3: CASSIRTGGRIIEKLFF
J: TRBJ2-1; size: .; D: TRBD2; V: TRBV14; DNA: TGTGCCAGCAGCCGGACTAGCGGTTACAATGAGCAGTTCTTC; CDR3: CASSRTSGYNEQFF
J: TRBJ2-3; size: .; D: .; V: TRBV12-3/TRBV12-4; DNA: TGTGCCAGCAGCCCGACTAGTACAGATACGCAGTATTTT; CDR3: CASSPTSTDTQYF
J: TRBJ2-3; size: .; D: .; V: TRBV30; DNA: TGTGCTTGGGGTTCGAGCACAGATACGCAGTATTTT; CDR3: CAWGSSTDTQYF
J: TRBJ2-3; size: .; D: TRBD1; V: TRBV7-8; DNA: TGTGCCAGCAGCCACGGGACAGGAGACACAGATACGCAGTATTTT; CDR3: CASSHGTGDTDTQYF
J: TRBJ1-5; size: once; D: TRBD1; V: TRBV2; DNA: TGTGCCAGCAGCCTCGGGACAGCGAGCAATCAGCCCCAGCATTTT; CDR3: CASSLGTASNQPQHF
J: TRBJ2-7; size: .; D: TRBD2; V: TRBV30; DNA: TGTGCCTGGACCCGGGGGGGTGGCGAGCAGTACTTC; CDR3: CAWTRGGGEQYF
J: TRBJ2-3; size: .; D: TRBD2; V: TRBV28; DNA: TGTGCCAGCAGTTCGCCGGGACTAGCGGGAGGAAGCACAGATACGCAGTATTTT; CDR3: CASSSPGLAGGSTDTQYF
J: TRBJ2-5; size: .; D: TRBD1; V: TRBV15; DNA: TGTGCCACCAGCACGGACAGGGGCGAGACCCAGTACTTC; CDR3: CATSTDRGETQYF
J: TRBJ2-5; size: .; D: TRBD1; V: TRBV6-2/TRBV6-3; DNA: TGTGCCAGCAGTTTCGGACAGGGTTGGGAGACCCAGTACTTC; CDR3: CASSFGQGWETQYF
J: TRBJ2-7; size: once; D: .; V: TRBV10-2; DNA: TGCGCCAGCAGTGACTCCTACGAGCAGTACTTC; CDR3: CASSDSYEQYF
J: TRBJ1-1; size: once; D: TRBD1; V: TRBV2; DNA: TGTGCCAGCAGTCCCGGGACAGGGAACACTGAAGCTTTCTTT; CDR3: CASSPGTGNTEAFF
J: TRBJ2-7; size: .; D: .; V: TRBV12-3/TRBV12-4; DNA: TGTGCCAGCAGTCCAAGGGGCTATTACGAGCAGTACTTC; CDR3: CASSPRGYYEQYF
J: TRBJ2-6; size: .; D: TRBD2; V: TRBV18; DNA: TGTGCCAGCTCACCATTGACTAGCGGGATCTCTGGGGCCAACGTCCTGACTTTC; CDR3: CASSPLTSGISGANVLTF